These 2 T cell receptor beta chains were all obtained from the same sample, sequenced in a study of shared clonotypes between healthy human individuals (dated by TCRdb to about 2020). The library was built by means of the immunoSEQ multiplex PCR assay. Sourced from immuneACCESS, this table was stored by TCRdb with only in-frame sequences that have V and J called. A share of the clones is absent; for the studies checked, an unresolved V gene accounts for under half, and the remainder has no known explanation. The table for this sample lists around 600,000 clones; 95% to 98% of them were counted only once. Less than 0.35% of the sample belongs to the ten largest clones. CD8 naive samples were CD45RO-negative cells positively selected for CCR7, giving a CD45RA+CCR7+ population that excluded TemRA cells. Source material: naive CD8+ T cells sorted from blood. In light of the paper, this sample's cell subset or site label describes: CD45RA+CCR7+. Every receptor here comes from a man aged 25-40 years in good health.

The rearrangement joins TRBV13 to TRBJ2-5, with D maybe TRBD1 (5 bases). The CDR3 runs to 12 residues. V lost 8 bases and J lost 7, with 14 bases in between. Germline V gene lookup returns CDR1 PRHDT and CDR2 FYEKMQ (reference sequence). The CDR3 loop reads CASSGRGATQYF. The CDR3 nucleotides read TGTGCCAGCTCGGGTAGGGGTGCGACCCAGTACTTC.

The chain has TRBV6-6 and TRBJ2-7; a possible D gene is TRBD2 (6 bases). Germline V CDR1 and CDR2: MNHNY, SVGAGI (reference sequence). The length of the CDR3 is 14 residues. The V gene lost 4 bases and the J gene lost 3 bases, with 13 bases spanning the gap. CDR3 in amino acids: CASSSGGGFYEQYF. CDR3 bases: TGTGCCAGCAGTTCCGGGGGTGGATTCTACGAGCAGTACTTC.